The rows below give T cell receptor beta chains drawn from one sample of a study of Tregs in tolerant kidney transplant recipients. Assay used: immunoSEQ multiplex PCR; TCRdb lists only in-frame clones, some missing. Of approximately 16,000 clones listed, just under 80% are singletons. Sequenced here: Tregs from blood, sampled before the transplant. All receptors derive from a human donor who received a combined kidney and bone marrow transplant. The CDR3 runs from the conserved cysteine through the conserved F or W. Fields, in order: CDR3 length, V gene, J gene, CDR3 protein.

length: 13; V: TRBV6-5; J: TRBJ1-1; CDR3: CASSYSPGGEAFF
length: 20; V: TRBV6-1; J: TRBJ1-3; CDR3: CASSARTGGINPGSGNTIYF
length: 14; V: TRBV19; J: TRBJ1-2; CDR3: CASRQTGGHYGYTF
length: 15; V: TRBV25-1; J: TRBJ2-3; CDR3: CASSDRRVGTDTQYF
length: 20; V: TRBV28; J: TRBJ1-3; CDR3: CASSSPRQGANPSSGNTIYF
length: 17; V: TRBV28; J: TRBJ2-7; CDR3: CASSRLAGGSPSYEQYF
length: 16; V: TRBV7-2; J: TRBJ2-3; CDR3: CASSSTPGLATDTQYF
length: 14; V: TRBV10-2; J: TRBJ1-1; CDR3: CASSEGQGRWEAFF
length: 14; V: TRBV9; J: TRBJ1-2; CDR3: CASSVTGRGDGYTF
length: 13; V: TRBV6-5; J: TRBJ1-5; CDR3: CASSYSIGQPQHF
length: 13; V: TRBV14; J: TRBJ2-5; CDR3: CASSQDDKETQYF
length: 13; V: TRBV4-3; J: TRBJ2-1; CDR3: CASSKGQYNEQFF
length: 16; V: TRBV5-1; J: TRBJ2-5; CDR3: CASSLVLAGPQETQYF
length: 14; V: TRBV14; J: TRBJ1-2; CDR3: CASSQGRANYGYTF
length: 15; V: TRBV5-6; J: TRBJ2-3; CDR3: CASRGTGFNSDTQYF
length: 14; V: TRBV6-6; J: TRBJ2-1; CDR3: CAASGTGVDNEQFF
length: 18; V: TRBV4-1; J: TRBJ1-3; CDR3: CASSQVPQGIMGGNTIYF
length: 16; V: TRBV11-2; J: TRBJ1-6; CDR3: CASSQRGSSYNSPLHF
length: 14; V: TRBV7-9; J: TRBJ1-1; CDR3: CASSLRGQNTEAFF
length: 14; V: TRBV19; J: TRBJ2-5; CDR3: CASSIGGTGETQYF